This TCR beta chain comes out of a study of chemoradiotherapy in HPV16-positive cancers. Across the whole study: A couple of HPV16-positive patients' cells yielded candidate HPV-specific clones and common motifs. Study-wide points: Functional assays defining HPV-specific T cells used only two HPV16-positive patients. Non-HPV-specific T cells did not expand in tumors during treatment, whereas candidate HPV-specific clones and E7-related motifs did. Better recurrence-free survival went with HPV-responsive T-cell expansion in HPV16-positive patients.

A single count supports this clone. Its antigen is not identified. Generated by immunoSEQ multiplex PCR, the TCRdb table keeps only in-frame clones and is missing some. The sample contains fewer than 3,000 clones, about 80% of which appear only once. Germline V gene sequence: CDR1 LNHDA, CDR2 SQIVND (reference sequence). The V end was cut by 6 bases, the J end by 0 bases, with 12 bases between. The CDR3 contains 15 residues. The sample in question was tumor tissue, obtained from a patient who underwent chemoradiotherapy. This TCR came from a human donor with HPV-associated anogenital cancer. This chain links TRBV19 with TRBJ1-3, with TRBD1 as a possible D gene (6 bases). The CDR3: CASRLQGHSGNTIYF. The CDR3 bases are TGTGCCAGTAGACTACAGGGCCACTCTGGAAACACCATATATTTT.